This T cell receptor beta chain was obtained from a study of blood T cell repertoires in COVID-19. Study in general: The origin of the acute and convalescent COVID-19 samples was the United States, Italy and Spain. PBMCs, B-cell-depleted T cells, or T cells provided the cDNA or gDNA that made up the material.

As originally analysed: Estimates of nucleated cell counts were drawn from the amplification of reference gene primers. Generated by immunoSEQ multiplex PCR, the TCRdb table keeps only in-frame clones and is missing some. V and J calls and clone size are copied from that table; D and trimming were computed from the DNA. The table records approximately 100,000 clones, roughly 84% of them present only once. With 5 bases clipped from V and 8 bases from J, the junction kept 7 bases outside the gene matches. The CDR3 totals 14 residues. Germline values: CDR1 PRHDT, CDR2 FYEKMQ (reference sequence). This chain connects TRBV13 to TRBJ2-1, with 9 bases matching TRBD2. This sequence originates from a human donor in a cohort sampled during active COVID-19. Input material: peripheral blood. The CDR3 DNA follows: TGTGCCAGCAGCCTCGCGGGGGGGCGATATGAGCAGTTCTTC. Translated: CASSLAGGRYEQFF.